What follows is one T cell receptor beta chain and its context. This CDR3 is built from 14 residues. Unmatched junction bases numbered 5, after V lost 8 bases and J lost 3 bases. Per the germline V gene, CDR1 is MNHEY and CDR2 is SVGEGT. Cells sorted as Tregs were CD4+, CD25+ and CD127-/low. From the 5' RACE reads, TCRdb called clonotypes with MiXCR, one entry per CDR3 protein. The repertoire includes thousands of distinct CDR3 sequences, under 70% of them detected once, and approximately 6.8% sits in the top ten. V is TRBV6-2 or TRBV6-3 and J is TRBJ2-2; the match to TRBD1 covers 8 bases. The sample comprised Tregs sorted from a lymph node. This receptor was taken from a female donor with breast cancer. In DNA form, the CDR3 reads TGTGCCAGCGGAAAGACAGGGGACACCGGGGAGCTGTTTTTT. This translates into CASGKTGDTGELFF.